This record covers a single TCR beta chain. Its antigen remains unidentified. The primer mix had 60 Vbeta and 13 Jbeta primers. Using immunoSEQ multiplex PCR, the repertoire was profiled, and TCRdb retains in-frame clones only, with some absent. The sample has 90,000 or so clones, over 60% seen once. The data were obtained in a study of cytomegalovirus exposure and HLA in healthy donors. Overall study results and limits: Reports indicated that the classifier achieved high specificity and sensitivity in diagnosing cytomegalovirus status. An analysis that was carried out later associated approximately 17,000 TCR beta sequences with HLA alleles at 0.05 false discovery rate. Most TCR sequences were uncommon, yet certain public TCRs appeared in many donors. It emerged from a later analysis that several of the most significant clusters appeared to be linked to common viral pathogens.

Germline loops: CDR1 SGHAT, CDR2 FQDESV (reference sequence). The length of the CDR3 is 16 residues. With V trimmed by 1 base and J by 2 bases, 6 bases remained unmatched. The sequencing sample was made of PBMCs. The chain carries TRBV11-1 and TRBJ2-7; TRBD2 aligns across 9 bases. The source of this sequence is a boy between 10 and 17 years old in good health and CMV-seropositive. The CDR3 region is CASSLGSGRFTYEQYF. For the CDR3, the DNA is TGTGCCAGCAGCTTAGGAAGCGGGAGGTTCACCTACGAGCAGTACTTC. The entire variable domain, with the rest obtained from reference TRBV11-1 and TRBJ2-7, is as follows: EAEVAQSPRYKITEKSQAVAFWCDPISGHATLYWYRQILGQGPELLVQFQDESVVDDSQLPKDRFSAERLKGVDSTLKIQPAELGDSAMYLCASSLGSGRFTYEQYFGPGTRLTVT.